What follows describes a single TCR beta chain. Its antigen is not known. The sample comes from a study of identical twins. Overall study findings and caveats: Findings came from cross-sectional statistics, without long-term follow-up of donors.

Using its own MiXCR run on the 5' RACE reads, TCRdb lists one record per CDR3 protein. This sample has 690,000 or so distinct CDR3 sequences, with about 9.4% found just once. The ends were cut back, 2 bases at V and 2 bases at J, with 11 bases in the middle. Germline values: CDR1 SEHNR, CDR2 FQNEAQ (reference sequence). The CDR3 is 15 residues long. Separately, the same data were catalogued under a study of yellow fever vaccine responses in identical twins.

The TCR comes from a woman between 18 and 29 years old in good health. This chain uses TRBV7-9 with TRBJ2-3; tentatively, D is TRBD2 (6 bases). The sequencing input was PBMCs. The CDR3 protein is CASSLPSEYTDTQYF. The CDR3 bases are TGTGCCAGCAGCTTACCTAGCGAATACACAGATACGCAGTATTTT.